This section outlines one T cell receptor (beta chain) sequence together with its context. The data stem from a study of blood T cells in healthy people across ages. Together with a sample-barcoded 5' primer, a J-beta primer mix was included in a second PCR lasting about 6 to 11 cycles. Each CDR3 protein is one row after TCRdb ran MiXCR on the 5' RACE reads. The profile shows roughly 800,000 distinct CDR3 sequences, about 62% of them singletons. V was cut by 1 base and J by 6 bases, with 10 bases left in between. CDR3 length: 14 residues. The germline CDR1 and CDR2 sequences are SGHTA and FQGNSA. The sequencing sample was made of blood. This chain connects TRBV7-2 to TRBJ2-1, with D tentatively TRBD2 (5 bases). This receptor was identified in a man aged 25-45 years in good health. This chain's CDR3 is CASSLESGINEQFF. CDR3 coding DNA: TGTGCCAGCAGCTTAGAGTCCGGGATCAATGAGCAGTTCTTC.